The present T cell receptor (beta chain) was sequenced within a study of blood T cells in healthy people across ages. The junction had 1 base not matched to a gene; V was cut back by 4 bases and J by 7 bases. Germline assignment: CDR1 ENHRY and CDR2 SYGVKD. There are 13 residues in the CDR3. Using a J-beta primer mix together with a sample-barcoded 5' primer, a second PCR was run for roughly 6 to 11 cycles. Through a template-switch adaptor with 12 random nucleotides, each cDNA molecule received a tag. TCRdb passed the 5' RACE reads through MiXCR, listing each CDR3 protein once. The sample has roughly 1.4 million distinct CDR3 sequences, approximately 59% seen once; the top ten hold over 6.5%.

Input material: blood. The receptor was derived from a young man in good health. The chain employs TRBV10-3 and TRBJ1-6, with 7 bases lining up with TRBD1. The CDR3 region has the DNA TGTGCCATCAGTGGACAGGGCAATTCACCCCTCCACTTT. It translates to CAISGQGNSPLHF.